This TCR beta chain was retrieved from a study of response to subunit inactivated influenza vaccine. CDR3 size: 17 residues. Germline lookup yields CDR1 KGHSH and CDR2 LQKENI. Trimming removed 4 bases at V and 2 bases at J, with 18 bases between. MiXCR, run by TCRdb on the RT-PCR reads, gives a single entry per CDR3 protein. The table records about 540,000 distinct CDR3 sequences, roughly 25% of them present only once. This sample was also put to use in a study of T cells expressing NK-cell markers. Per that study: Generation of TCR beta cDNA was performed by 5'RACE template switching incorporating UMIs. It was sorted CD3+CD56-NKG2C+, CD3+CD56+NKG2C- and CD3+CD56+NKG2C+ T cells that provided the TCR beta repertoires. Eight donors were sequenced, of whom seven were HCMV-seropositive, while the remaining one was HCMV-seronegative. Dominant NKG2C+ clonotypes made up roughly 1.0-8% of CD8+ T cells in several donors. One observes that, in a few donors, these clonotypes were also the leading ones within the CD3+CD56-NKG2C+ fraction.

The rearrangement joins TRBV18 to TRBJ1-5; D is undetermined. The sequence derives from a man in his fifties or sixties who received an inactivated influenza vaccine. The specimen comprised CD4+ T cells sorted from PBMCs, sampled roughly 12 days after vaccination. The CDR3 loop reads CASSREGGSWGNQPQHF. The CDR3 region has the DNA TGTGCCAGCTCACGGGAAGGCGGGAGTTGGGGCAATCAGCCCCAGCATTTT.